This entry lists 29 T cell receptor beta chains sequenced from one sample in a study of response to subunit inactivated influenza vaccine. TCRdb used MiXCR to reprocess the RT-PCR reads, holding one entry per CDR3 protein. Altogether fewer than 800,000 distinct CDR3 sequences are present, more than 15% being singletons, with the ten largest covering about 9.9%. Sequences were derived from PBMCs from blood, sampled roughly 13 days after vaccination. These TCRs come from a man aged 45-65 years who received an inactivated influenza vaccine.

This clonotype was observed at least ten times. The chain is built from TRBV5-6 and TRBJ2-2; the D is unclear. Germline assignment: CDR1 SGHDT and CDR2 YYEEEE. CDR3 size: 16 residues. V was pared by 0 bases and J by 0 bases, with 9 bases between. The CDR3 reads CASSLGLTANTGELFF. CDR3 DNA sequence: TGTGCCAGCAGCTTGGGGCTGACCGCGAACACCGGGGAGCTGTTTTTT.

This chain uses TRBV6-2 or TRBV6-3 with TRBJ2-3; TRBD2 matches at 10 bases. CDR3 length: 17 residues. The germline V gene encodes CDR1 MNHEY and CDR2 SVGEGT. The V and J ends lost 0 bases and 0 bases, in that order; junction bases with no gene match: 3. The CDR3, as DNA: TGTGCCAGCAGTTACTCTAGCGGGGGGCCCAGCACAGATACGCAGTATTTT. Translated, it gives CASSYSSGGPSTDTQYF.

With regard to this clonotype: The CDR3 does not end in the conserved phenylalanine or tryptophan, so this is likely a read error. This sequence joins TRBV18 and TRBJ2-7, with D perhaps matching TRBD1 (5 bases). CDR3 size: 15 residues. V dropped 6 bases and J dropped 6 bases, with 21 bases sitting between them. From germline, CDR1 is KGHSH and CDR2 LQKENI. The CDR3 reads CASSLRTKGIGEQYY. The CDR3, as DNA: TGTGCCAGCTCCTTAAGGACCAAGGGGATTGGCGAGCAGTACTAC.

The CDR3 nucleotides read TGTGCCAGCAGTTCCGGGACCGAGAGGGAGCAGTACTTC. Its translation: CASSSGTEREQYF. The chain combines TRBV12-3 or TRBV12-4 with TRBJ2-7; the D gene could be TRBD1 or TRBD2 (5 bases each). The CDR3 has 13 residues. V was shortened by 4 bases and J by 7 bases, with 14 bases between the two germline ends.

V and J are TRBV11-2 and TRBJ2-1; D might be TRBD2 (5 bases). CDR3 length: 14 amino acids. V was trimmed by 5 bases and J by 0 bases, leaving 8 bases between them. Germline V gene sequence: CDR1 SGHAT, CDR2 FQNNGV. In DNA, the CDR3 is TGTGCCAGCAGCATCCGGGACTCCTACAATGAGCAGTTCTTC. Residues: CASSIRDSYNEQFF.

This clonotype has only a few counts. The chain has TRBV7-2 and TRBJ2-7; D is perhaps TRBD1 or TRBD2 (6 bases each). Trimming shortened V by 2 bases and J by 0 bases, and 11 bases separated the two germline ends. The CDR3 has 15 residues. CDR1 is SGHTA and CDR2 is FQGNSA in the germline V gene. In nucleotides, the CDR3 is TGTGCCAGCAGCTTATGGGGGGCGAGCTCCTACGAGCAGTACTTC. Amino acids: CASSLWGASSYEQYF.

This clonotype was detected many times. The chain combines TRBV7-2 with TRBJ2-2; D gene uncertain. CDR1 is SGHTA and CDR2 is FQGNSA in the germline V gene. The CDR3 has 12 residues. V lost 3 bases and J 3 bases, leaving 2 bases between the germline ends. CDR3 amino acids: CASSLYTGELFF. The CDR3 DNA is TGTGCCAGCAGCTTGTACACCGGGGAGCTGTTTTTT.

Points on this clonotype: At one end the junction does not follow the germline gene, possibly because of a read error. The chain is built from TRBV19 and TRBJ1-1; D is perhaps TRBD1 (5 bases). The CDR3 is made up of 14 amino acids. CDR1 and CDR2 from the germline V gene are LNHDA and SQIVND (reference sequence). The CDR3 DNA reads TGTTCCAGTAGTGAGAGAACACAGGCTTCGGGAGCTTTCTTT. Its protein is CSSSERTQASGAFF. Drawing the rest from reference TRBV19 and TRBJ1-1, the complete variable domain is DGGITQSPKYLFRKEGQNVTLSCEQNLNHDAMYWYRQDPGQGLRLIYYSQIVNDFQKGDIAEGYSVSREKKESFPLTVTSAQKNPTAFYLCSSSERTQASGAFFGQGTRLTVV.

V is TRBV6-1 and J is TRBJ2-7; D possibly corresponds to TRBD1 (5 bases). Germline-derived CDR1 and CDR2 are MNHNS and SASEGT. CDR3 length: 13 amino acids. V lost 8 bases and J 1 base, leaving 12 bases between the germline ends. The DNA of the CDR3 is TGTGCCAGCGAATCCGCAGGGTCCTACGAGCAGTACTTC. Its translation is CASESAGSYEQYF.

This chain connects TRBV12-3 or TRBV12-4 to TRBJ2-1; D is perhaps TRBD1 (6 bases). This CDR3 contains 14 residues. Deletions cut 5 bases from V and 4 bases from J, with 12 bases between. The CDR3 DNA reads TGTGCCAGCAGTCCCGGGACACAGTACAATGAGCAGTTCTTC. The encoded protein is CASSPGTQYNEQFF.

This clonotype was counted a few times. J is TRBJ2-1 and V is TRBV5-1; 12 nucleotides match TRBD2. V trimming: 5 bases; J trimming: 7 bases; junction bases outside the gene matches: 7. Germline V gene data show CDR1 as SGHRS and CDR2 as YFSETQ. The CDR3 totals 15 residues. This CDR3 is CASRPTSGSGNEQFF. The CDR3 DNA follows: TGCGCCAGCAGACCGACTAGCGGGAGTGGGAATGAGCAGTTCTTC.

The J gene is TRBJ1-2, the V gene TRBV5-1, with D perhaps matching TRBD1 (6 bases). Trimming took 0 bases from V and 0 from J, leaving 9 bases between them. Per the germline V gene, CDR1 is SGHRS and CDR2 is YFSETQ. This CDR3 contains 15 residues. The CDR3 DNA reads TGCGCCAGCAGCTTGGATAGGGGGACTAACTATGGCTACACCTTC. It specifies CASSLDRGTNYGYTF.

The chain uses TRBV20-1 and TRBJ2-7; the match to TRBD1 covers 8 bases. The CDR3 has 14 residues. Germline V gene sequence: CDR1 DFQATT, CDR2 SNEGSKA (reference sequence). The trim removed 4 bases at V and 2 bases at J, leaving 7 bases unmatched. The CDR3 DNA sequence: TGCAGTGCTAAGGCCCCGGACAGGGCCTACGAGCAGTACTTC. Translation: CSAKAPDRAYEQYF.

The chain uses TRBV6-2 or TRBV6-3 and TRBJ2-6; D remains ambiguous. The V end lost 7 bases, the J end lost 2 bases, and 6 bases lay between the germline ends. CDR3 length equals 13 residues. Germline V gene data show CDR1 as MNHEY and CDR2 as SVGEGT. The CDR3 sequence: CASMDPGANVLTF. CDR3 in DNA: TGTGCCAGCATGGATCCTGGGGCCAACGTCCTGACTTTC.

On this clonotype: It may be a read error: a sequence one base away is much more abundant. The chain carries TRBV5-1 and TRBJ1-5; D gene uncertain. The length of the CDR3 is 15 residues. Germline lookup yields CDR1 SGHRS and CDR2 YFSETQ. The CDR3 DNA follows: TGCGCCGGCAGCTTGGCGCCAGGATACAATCAGCCCCAGCATTTT. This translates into CAGSLAPGYNQPQHF.

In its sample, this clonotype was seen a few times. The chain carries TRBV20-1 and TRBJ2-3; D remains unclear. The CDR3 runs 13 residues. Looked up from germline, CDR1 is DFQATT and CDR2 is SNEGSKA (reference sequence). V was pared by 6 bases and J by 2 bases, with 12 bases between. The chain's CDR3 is CSAWHIHTDTQYF. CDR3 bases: TGCAGTGCGTGGCATATTCACACAGATACGCAGTATTTT.

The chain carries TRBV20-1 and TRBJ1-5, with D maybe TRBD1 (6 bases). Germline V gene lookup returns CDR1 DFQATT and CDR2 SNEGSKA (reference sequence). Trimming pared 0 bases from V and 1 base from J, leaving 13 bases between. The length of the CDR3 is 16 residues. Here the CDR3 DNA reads TGCAGTGCTAGAGATCGCAGGGGCTTGAGCAATCAGCCCCAGCATTTT. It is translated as CSARDRRGLSNQPQHF.

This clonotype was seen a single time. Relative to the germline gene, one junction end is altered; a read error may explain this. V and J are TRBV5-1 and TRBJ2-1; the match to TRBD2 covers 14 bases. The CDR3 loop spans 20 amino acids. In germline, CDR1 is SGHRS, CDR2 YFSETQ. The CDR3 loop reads CASNLAGGLAGGAPLDEQFF. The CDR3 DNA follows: TGCGCCAGCAACTTGGCCGGAGGACTAGCGGGGGGAGCTCCTTTGGATGAGCAGTTCTTC.

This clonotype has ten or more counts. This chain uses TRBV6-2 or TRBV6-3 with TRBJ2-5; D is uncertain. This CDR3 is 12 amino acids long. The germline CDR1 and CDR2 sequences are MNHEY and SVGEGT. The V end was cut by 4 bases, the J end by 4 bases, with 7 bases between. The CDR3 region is CASSLMAETQYF. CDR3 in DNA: TGTGCCAGCAGTTTGATGGCAGAGACCCAGTACTTC.

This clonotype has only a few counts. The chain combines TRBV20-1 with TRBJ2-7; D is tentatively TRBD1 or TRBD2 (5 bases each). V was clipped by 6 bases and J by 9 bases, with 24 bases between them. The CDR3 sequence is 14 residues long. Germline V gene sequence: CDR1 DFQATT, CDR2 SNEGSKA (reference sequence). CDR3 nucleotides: TGCAGTGCCCTAAGAGACAGTGCCCGTCGGGGGCAGTACTTC. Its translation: CSALRDSARRGQYF.

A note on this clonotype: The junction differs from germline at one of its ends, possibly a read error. In nucleotides, the CDR3 is TGCGCCAGCGGCTTCCCTAACGCAGGGGATACGCAGTATTTT. Protein: CASGFPNAGDTQYF. The chain combines TRBV5-1 with TRBJ2-3; tentative D call: TRBD1 (5 bases). This CDR3 has 14 amino acids. Germline CDR1 reads SGHRS; CDR2 reads YFSETQ.

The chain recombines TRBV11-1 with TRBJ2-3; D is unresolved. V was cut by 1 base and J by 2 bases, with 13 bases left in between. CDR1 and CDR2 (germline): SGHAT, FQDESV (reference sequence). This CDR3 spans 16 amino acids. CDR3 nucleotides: TGTGCCAGCAGCTTAGTGCCTAGTGGTCACACAGATACGCAGTATTTT. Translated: CASSLVPSGHTDTQYF. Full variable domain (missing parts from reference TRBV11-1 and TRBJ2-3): EAEVAQSPRYKITEKSQAVAFWCDPISGHATLYWYRQILGQGPELLVQFQDESVVDDSQLPKDRFSAERLKGVDSTLKIQPAELGDSAMYLCASSLVPSGHTDTQYFGPGTRLTVL.

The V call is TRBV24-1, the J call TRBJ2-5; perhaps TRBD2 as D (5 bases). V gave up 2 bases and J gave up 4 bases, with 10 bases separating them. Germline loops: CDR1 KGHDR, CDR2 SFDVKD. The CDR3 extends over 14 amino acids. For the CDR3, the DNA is TGTGCCACCAGTGATTCAATGGCGGGAGAGACCCAGTACTTC. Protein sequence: CATSDSMAGETQYF.

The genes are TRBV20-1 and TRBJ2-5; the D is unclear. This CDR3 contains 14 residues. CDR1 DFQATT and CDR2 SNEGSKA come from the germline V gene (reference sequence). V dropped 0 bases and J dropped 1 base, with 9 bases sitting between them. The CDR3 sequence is CSARDIRAQETQYF. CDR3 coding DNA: TGCAGTGCTAGAGATATCCGGGCCCAAGAGACCCAGTACTTC.

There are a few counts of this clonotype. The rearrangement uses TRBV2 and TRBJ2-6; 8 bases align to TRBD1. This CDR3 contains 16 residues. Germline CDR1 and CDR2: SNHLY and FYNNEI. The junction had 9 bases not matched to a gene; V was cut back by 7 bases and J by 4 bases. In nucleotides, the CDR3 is TGTGCCAGCAATATTCAGGGGGCGCGAGGGGCCAACGTCCTGACTTTC. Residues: CASNIQGARGANVLTF.

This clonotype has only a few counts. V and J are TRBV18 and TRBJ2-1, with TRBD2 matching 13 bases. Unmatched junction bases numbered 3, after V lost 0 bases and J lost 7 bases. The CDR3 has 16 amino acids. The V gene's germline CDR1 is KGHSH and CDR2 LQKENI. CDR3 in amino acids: CASSPPGLAGLNEQFF. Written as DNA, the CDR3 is TGTGCCAGCTCACCACCGGGACTAGCGGGACTGAATGAGCAGTTCTTC.

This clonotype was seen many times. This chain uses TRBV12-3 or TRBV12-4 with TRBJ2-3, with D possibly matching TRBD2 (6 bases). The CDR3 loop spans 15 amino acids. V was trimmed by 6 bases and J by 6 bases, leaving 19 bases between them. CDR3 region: CASSPAPGGPDTQYF. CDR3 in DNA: TGTGCCAGCAGCCCGGCCCCTGGAGGGCCTGATACGCAGTATTTT.

CDR3: CASSRRSTGELFF. CDR3 in DNA: TGTGCCAGCAGCCGGAGAAGCACCGGGGAGCTGTTTTTT. The chain has TRBV3-1 and TRBJ2-2; D remains unclear. Germline CDR1 and CDR2: LGHDT and YNNKEL (reference sequence). The V and J ends lost 4 bases and 4 bases respectively, with 7 bases between them. The CDR3 extends over 13 amino acids.

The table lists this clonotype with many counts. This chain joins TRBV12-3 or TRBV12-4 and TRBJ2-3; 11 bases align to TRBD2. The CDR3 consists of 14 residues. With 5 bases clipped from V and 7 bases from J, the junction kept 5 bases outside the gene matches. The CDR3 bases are TGTGCCAGCAGTCTGGCTAGCGGGAGGCATACGCAGTATTTT. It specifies CASSLASGRHTQYF.